The 10 T cell receptor beta chains in this list originate from one sample, sequenced in a study of early T cells in non-severe SARS-CoV-2 infection. TCRdb used MiXCR to reprocess the 5' RACE reads, holding one entry per CDR3 protein. The sample lists 99,000 or so distinct CDR3 sequences; approximately 16% were seen once. Source material: whole blood. The source of these receptors is an adult who was a healthcare worker with PCR-confirmed SARS-CoV-2 infection or an uninfected control (not recorded which).

The chain uses TRBV7-9 and TRBJ1-1, with TRBD1 matching 8 bases. The CDR3 has 13 amino acids. The germline V gene encodes CDR1 SEHNR and CDR2 FQNEAQ (reference sequence). V lost 7 bases and J lost 5; bases outside the gene matches: 6. The CDR3 loop reads CASNGQGRTEAFF. In DNA form, the CDR3 reads TGTGCCAGCAACGGACAGGGAAGGACTGAAGCTTTCTTT.

Details on this clonotype: One end of the junction is discordant with germline, which a read error may explain. This chain connects TRBV29-1 to TRBJ2-3; TRBD2 matches at 10 bases. Looked up from germline, CDR1 is SQVTM and CDR2 is ANQGSEA. This CDR3 spans 15 amino acids. The chain's CDR3 is CSAETGTSGTDTQYF. The CDR3 coding sequence is TGCAGCGCTGAAACCGGGACTAGCGGCACAGATACGCAGTATTTT.

This sequence joins TRBV28 and TRBJ2-7, with TRBD1 matching over 7 bases. CDR1 and CDR2 from the germline V gene are MDHEN and SYDVKM. With 4 bases clipped from V and 6 bases from J, the junction kept 3 bases outside the gene matches. CDR3 length equals 12 residues. This CDR3 is CASSSSGGEQYF. In DNA, the CDR3 is TGTGCCAGCAGTTCTTCAGGGGGCGAGCAGTACTTC.

The J gene is TRBJ1-1, the V gene TRBV7-2; D gene uncertain. The CDR3 is made up of 15 amino acids. From germline, CDR1 is SGHTA and CDR2 FQGNSA. The V gene lost 4 bases and the J gene lost 4 bases, with 16 bases spanning the gap. The CDR3 protein is CASSSLPSLSTEAFF. The CDR3 DNA reads TGTGCCAGCAGCTCCCTCCCTTCCCTGAGCACTGAAGCTTTCTTT.

V usage is TRBV11-2 and J usage is TRBJ2-6, with D perhaps TRBD1 or TRBD2 (5 bases each). The CDR3 totals 18 residues. The V gene lost 3 bases and the J gene lost 1 base, with 16 bases spanning the gap. Per the germline V gene, CDR1 is SGHAT and CDR2 is FQNNGV. This CDR3 reads CASSFDRLPFSGANVLTF. CDR3 coding DNA: TGTGCCAGCAGCTTTGACAGACTACCCTTTTCTGGGGCCAACGTCCTGACTTTC.

This chain links TRBV30 with TRBJ2-1; D gene ambiguous. Germline V gene data show CDR1 as GTSNPN and CDR2 as SVGIG (reference sequence). With 5 bases removed from V and 1 base from J, the gap between germline ends came to 9 bases. The CDR3 contains 13 residues. The CDR3 region has the DNA TGTGCCTGGTACCGAGAATCCTACAATGAGCAGTTCTTC. It translates to CAWYRESYNEQFF.

This clonotype was recorded a few times. The V call is TRBV30, the J call TRBJ2-1; D possibly matches TRBD1 or TRBD2 (5 bases each). The CDR3 is 11 residues long. The ends were cut back, 1 base at V and 10 bases at J, with 8 bases in the middle. Per germline, CDR1 GTSNPN and CDR2 SVGIG (reference sequence). The CDR3 DNA sequence: TGTGCCTGGAGTGACGGGGACGAGCAGTTCTTC. It yields the protein CAWSDGDEQFF.

The chain has TRBV18 and TRBJ2-7, with TRBD2 matching 9 bases. This CDR3 has 18 amino acids. Trimming removed 1 base from V and 3 bases from J; junction bases left unmatched: 13. Germline V gene data show CDR1 as KGHSH and CDR2 as LQKENI. Written as DNA, the CDR3 is TGTGCCAGCTCACCACTCAGTACGCTAGCGGGGTCTCGCTACGAGCAGTACTTC. It translates to CASSPLSTLAGSRYEQYF.

This chain connects TRBV4-3 to TRBJ1-3, with a weak D call TRBD1 (5 bases). Trimming took 3 bases from V and 0 from J, leaving 18 bases between them. There are 18 residues in the CDR3. CDR1 and CDR2 (germline): LGHNA, YSLEER. CDR3 DNA: TGCGCCAGCAGCCAGGTTTTTGGGGACGGGAGCTCTGGAAACACCATATATTTT. Amino acids: CASSQVFGDGSSGNTIYF.

This clonotype has ten or more counts. The J gene is TRBJ1-1, the V gene TRBV29-1; D is uncertain. The germline V gene has CDR1 SQVTM and CDR2 ANQGSEA. CDR3 size: 13 residues. V was shortened by 7 bases and J by 0 bases, with 12 bases between the two germline ends. CDR3 in DNA: TGCAGCGCCTGGACTGGAATGAACACTGAAGCTTTCTTT. Translated, it gives CSAWTGMNTEAFF.